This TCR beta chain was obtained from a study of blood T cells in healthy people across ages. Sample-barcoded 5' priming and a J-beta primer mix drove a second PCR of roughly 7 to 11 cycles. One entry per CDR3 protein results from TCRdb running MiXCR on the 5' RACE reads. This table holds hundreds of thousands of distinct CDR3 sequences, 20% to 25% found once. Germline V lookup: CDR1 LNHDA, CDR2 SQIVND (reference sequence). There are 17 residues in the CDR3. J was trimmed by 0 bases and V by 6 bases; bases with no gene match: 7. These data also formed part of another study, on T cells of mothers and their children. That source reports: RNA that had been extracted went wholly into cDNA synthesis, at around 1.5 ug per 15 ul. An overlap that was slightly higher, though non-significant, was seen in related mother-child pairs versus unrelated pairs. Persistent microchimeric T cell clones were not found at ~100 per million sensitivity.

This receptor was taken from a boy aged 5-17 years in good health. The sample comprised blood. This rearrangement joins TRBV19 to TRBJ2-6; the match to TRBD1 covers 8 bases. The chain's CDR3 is CASRPWTGFSGANVLTF. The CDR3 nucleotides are TGTGCCAGTAGGCCCTGGACAGGGTTCTCTGGGGCCAACGTCCTGACTTTC.